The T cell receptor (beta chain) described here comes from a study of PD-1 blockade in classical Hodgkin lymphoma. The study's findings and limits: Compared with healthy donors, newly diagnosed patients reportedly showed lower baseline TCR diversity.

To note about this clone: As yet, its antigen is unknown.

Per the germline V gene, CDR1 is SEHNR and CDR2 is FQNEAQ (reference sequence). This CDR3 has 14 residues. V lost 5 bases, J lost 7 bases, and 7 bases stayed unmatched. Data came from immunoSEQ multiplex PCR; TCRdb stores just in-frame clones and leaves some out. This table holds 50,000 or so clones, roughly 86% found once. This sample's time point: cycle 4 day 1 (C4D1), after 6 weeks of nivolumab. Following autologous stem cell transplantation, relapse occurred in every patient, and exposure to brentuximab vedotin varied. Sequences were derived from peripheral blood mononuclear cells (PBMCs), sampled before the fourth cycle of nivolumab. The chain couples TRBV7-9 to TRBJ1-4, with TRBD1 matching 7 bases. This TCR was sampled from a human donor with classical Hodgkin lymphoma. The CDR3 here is CASSDRDRAEKLFF. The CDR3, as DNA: TGTGCCAGCAGCGACCGGGACAGAGCTGAAAAACTGTTTTTT. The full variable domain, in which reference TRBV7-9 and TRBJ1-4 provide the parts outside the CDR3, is DTGVSQNPRHKITKRGQNVTFRCDPISEHNRLYWYRQTLGQGPEFLTYFQNEAQLEKSRLLSDRFSAERPKGSFSTLEIQRTEQGDSAMYLCASSDRDRAEKLFFGSGTQLSVL.